What follows describes a single T cell receptor (beta chain). The CDR3 has 17 amino acids. Germline CDR1 reads KGHDR; CDR2 reads SFDVKD. J gave up 7 bases and V 1 base, and 11 bases lay outside the gene matches. Those who participated ranged in age from 18 to 89 years and resided in 20 to 30 US areas. In the original processing: Nucleated cell number was recorded as an estimate derived from reference gene primer amplification. Profiling relied on immunoSEQ multiplex PCR, and the TCRdb table lists in-frame clones only, not all of them. Clone size and the V and J calls come from that table; the DNA yielded D and trimming. Among 220,000 or so clones listed, almost 90% were seen once. The source of the sample is a study of blood T cell repertoires in COVID-19. Study summary: Specimens from acute and convalescent COVID-19 originated in the United States, Italy and Spain.

The chain carries TRBV24-1 and TRBJ2-2; TRBD2 aligns across 7 bases. This receptor was identified in a woman in her forties or fifties with acute COVID-19. Sequencing input: PBMCs or T cells enriched from blood (not recorded which). CDR3 sequence (DNA): TGTGCCACCAGTGATTTATCGGTTGCGGGAGTTGTCGGGGAGCTGTTTTTT. Translation: CATSDLSVAGVVGELFF.